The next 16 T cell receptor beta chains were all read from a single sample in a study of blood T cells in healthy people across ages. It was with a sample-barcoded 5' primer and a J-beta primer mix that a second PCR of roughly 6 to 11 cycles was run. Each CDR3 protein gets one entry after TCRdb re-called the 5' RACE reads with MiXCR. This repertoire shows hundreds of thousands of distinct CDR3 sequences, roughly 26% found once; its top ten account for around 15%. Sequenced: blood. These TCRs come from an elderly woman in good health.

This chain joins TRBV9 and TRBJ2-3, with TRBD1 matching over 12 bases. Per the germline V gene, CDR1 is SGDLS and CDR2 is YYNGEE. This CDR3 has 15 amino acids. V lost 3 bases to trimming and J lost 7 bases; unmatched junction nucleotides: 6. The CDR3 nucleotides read TGTGCCAGCAGCGACCGGGACAGGGGGCGTAATACGCAGTATTTT. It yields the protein CASSDRDRGRNTQYF.

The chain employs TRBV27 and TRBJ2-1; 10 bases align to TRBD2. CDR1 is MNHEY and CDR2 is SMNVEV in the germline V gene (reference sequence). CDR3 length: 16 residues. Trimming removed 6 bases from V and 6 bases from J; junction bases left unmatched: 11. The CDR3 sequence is CASRQIGAGGPNEQFF. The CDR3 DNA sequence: TGTGCCAGCAGACAAATTGGAGCGGGAGGGCCCAATGAGCAGTTCTTC.

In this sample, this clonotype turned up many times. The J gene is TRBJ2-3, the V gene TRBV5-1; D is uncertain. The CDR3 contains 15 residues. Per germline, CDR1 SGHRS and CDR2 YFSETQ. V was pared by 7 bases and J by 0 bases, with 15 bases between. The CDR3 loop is CASSPAATSTDTQYF. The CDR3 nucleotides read TGCGCCAGCTCCCCGGCTGCAACTAGCACAGATACGCAGTATTTT.

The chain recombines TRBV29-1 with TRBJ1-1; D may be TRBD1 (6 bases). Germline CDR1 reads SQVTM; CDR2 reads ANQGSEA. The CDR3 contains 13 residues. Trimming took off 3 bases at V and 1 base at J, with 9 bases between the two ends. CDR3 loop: CSVDDRSNTEAFF. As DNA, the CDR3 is TGCAGCGTTGACGACAGGTCGAACACTGAAGCTTTCTTT.

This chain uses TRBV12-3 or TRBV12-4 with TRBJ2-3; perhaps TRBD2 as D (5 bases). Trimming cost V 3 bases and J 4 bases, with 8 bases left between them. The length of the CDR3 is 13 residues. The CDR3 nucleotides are TGTGCCAGCAGTTTTGCGGGCGCAGATACGCAGTATTTT. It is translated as CASSFAGADTQYF.

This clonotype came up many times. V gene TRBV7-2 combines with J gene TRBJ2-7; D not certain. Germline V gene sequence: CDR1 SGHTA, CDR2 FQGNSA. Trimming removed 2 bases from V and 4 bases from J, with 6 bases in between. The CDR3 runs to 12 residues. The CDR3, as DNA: TGTGCCAGCAGCTTAACCAAATACGAGCAGTACTTC. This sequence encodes CASSLTKYEQYF.

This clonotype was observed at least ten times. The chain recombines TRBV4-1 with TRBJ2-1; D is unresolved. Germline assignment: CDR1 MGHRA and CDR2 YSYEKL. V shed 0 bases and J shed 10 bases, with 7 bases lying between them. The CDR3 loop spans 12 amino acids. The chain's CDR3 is CASSQDGWEQFF. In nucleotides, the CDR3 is TGCGCCAGCAGCCAAGATGGCTGGGAGCAGTTCTTC.

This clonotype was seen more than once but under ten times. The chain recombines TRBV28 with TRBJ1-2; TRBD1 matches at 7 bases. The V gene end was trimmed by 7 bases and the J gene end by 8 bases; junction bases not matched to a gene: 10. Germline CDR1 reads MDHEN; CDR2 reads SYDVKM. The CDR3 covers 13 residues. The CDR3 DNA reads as TGTGCCAGCAAACCCGGGACAGTCGGGGGCTACACCTTC. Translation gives CASKPGTVGGYTF.

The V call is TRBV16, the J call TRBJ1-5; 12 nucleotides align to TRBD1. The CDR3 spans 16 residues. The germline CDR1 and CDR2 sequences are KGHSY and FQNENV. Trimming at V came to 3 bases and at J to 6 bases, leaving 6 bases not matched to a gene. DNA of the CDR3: TGTGCCAGCAGCCAGCCCGGGACAGGGGGCCTTCAGCCCCAGCATTTT. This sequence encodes CASSQPGTGGLQPQHF.

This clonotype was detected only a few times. As DNA, the CDR3 is TGTGCCAGCAGCTCTACAGGGGAGATCCAGCCCCAGCATTTT. This gives the protein CASSSTGEIQPQHF. The chain recombines TRBV6-2 or TRBV6-3 with TRBJ1-5; 7 bases match TRBD1. The J segment lost 7 bases and the V segment lost 6 bases, leaving 9 bases of the junction unmatched. CDR3 length: 14 residues. Germline V CDR1 and CDR2: MNHEY, SVGEGT.

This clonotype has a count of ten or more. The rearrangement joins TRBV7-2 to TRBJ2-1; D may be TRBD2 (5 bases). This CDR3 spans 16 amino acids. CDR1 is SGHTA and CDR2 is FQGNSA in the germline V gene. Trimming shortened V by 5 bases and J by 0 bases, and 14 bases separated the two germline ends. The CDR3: CASSPFAGSSYNEQFF. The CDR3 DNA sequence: TGTGCCAGCAGCCCCTTCGCGGGCAGCTCCTACAATGAGCAGTTCTTC. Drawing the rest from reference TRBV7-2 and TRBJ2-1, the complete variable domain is GAGVSQSPSNKVTEKGKDVELRCDPISGHTALYWYRQSLGQGLEFLIYFQGNSAPDKSGLPSDRFSAERTGGSVSTLTIQRTQQEDSAVYLCASSPFAGSSYNEQFFGPGTRLTVL.

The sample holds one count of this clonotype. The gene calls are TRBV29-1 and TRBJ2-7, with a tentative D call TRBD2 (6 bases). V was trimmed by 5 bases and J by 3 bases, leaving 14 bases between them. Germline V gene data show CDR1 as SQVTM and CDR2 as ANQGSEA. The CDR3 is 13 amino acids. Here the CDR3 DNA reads TGCAGCGTTTCGTCTAGCGCGTACTACGAGCAGTACTTC. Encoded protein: CSVSSSAYYEQYF.

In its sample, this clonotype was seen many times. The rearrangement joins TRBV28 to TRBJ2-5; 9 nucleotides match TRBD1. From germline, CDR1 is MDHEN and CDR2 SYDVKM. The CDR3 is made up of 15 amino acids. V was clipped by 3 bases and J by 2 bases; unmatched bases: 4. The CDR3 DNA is TGTGCCAGCAGTTTGGGGACAGGGAGGCAAGAGACCCAGTACTTC. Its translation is CASSLGTGRQETQYF.

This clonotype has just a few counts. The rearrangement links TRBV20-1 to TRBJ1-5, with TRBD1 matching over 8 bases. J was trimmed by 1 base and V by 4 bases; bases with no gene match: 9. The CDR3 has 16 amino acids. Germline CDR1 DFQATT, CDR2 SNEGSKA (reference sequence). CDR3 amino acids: CSAKQGGSLSNQPQHF. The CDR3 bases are TGCAGTGCTAAACAGGGGGGGAGCCTAAGCAATCAGCCCCAGCATTTT.

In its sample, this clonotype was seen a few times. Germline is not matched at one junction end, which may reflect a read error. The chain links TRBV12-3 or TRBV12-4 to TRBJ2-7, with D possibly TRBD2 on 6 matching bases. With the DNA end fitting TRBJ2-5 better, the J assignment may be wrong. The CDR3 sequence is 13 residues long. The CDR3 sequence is CASSLESAGTQYF. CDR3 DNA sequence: TGCGCCAGCAGTTTAGAGTCAGCGGGGACCCAGTACTTC.

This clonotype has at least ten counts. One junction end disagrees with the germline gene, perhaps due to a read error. CDR3 protein: CASSLGGGLNTEAFF. The CDR3 region has the DNA TGTGCCAGCAGCTTAGGTGGGGGCTTGAACACTGAAGCTTTCTTT. The chain combines TRBV5-1 with TRBJ1-1; D is perhaps TRBD1 (6 bases). The CDR3 extends over 15 amino acids. Looked up from germline, CDR1 is SGHRS and CDR2 is YFSETQ.